The source of this TCR beta chain is a study of T cells in Graves' hyperthyroidism and ophthalmopathy. From RNA transcripts, TCR beta CDR3 regions were amplified. HTBI primers were used for first-round RT-PCR of the TCR CDR3. TCRdb used MiXCR to reprocess the multiplex PCR reads, holding one entry per CDR3 protein. The sample consists of hundreds of thousands of distinct CDR3 sequences, roughly 16% of them appearing once. At least ten counts were recorded for this clonotype. The CDR3 is 16 residues long. The junction had 11 bases not matched to a gene; V was cut back by 4 bases and J by 3 bases. The germline gives CDR1 MDHEN, CDR2 SYDVKM.

This chain links TRBV28 with TRBJ2-7, with 8 bases that match TRBD2. This TCR came from a woman between 40 and 55 years old with Graves' ophthalmopathy. The sample taken for sequencing was blood. The CDR3: CASSSPAGGRGYEQYF. The CDR3 DNA sequence: TGTGCCAGCAGTTCACCCGCGGGGGGCAGGGGCTACGAGCAGTACTTC.